The sequence of this T cell receptor (beta chain) was determined in a study of T-cell reconstitution after alpha-beta-depleted transplantation in children. This CDR3 has 14 residues. Between the trimmed V and J ends, which lost 4 bases and 3 bases, there was a span of 12 bases. Preparing the TCRbeta library involved the use of unique molecular identifiers. In TCRdb, the PCR reads were re-called with MiXCR into one record per CDR3 protein. The repertoire consists of more than 500,000 distinct CDR3 sequences, with approximately 10% occurring once and the leading ten covering approximately 15%. The TCR comes from a female patient between 2 and 15 years old who had a stem cell transplant for aplastic anemia, so the T cells may come from the graft donor. This sequence joins TRBV23-1 and TRBJ1-1; D possibly corresponds to TRBD1 (5 bases). TRBV23-1 is an ORF, with its function uncertain. Sequenced material: PBMCs, mostly from graft donor cells, taken 180 days after TCRalphabeta/CD19-depleted stem cell transplant. The CDR3 coding sequence is TGCGCCAGCAGTCCAAAGGGGACGGACACTGAAGCTTTCTTT. It codes for CASSPKGTDTEAFF.